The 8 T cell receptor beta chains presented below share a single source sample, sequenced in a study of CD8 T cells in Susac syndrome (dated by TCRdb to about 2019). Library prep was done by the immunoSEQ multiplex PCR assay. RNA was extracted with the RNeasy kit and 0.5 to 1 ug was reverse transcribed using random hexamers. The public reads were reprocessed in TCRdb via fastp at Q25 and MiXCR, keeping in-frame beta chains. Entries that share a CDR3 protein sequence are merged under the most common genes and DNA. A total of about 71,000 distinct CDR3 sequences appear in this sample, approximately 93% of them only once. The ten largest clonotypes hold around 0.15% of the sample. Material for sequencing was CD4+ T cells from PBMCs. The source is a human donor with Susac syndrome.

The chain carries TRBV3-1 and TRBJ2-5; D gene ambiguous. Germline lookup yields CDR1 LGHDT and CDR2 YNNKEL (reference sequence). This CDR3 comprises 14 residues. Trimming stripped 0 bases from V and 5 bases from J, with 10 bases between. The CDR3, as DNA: TGTGCCAGCAGCCAAGATCCGAGCGTTGAGACCCAGTACTTC. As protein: CASSQDPSVETQYF.

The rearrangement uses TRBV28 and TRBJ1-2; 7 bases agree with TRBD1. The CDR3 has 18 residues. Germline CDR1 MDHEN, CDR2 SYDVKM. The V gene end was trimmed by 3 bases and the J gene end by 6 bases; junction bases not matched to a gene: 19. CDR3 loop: CASSFAGTSGTVFNGYTF. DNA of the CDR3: TGTGCCAGCAGTTTCGCAGGGACATCCGGGACAGTATTTAATGGCTACACCTTC.

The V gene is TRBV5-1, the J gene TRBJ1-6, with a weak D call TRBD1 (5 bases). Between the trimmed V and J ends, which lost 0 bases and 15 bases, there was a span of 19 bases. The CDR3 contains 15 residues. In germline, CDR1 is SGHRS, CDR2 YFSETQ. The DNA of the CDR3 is TGCGCCAGCAGCTTGGCGGGGCAGCGGGACCTCTTCCTCCACTTT. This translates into CASSLAGQRDLFLHF. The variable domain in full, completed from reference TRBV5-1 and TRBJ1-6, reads KAGVTQTPRYLIKTRGQQVTLSCSPISGHRSVSWYQQTPGQGLQFLFEYFSETQRNKGNFPGRFSGRQFSNSRSEMNVSTLELGDSALYLCASSLAGQRDLFLHFGNGTRLTVT.

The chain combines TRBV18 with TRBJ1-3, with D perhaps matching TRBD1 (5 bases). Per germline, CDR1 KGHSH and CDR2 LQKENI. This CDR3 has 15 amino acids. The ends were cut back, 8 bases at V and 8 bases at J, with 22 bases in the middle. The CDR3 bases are TGTGCCAGCACCCGTCTGGCGGACTTAGGGGACACCATATATTTT. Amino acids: CASTRLADLGDTIYF.

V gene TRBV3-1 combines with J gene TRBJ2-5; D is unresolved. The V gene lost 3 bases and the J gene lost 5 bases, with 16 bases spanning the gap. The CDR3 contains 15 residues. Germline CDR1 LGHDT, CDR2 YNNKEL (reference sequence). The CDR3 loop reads CASSQTRHPGETQYF. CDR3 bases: TGTGCCAGCAGCCAGACCAGACATCCCGGGGAGACCCAGTACTTC.

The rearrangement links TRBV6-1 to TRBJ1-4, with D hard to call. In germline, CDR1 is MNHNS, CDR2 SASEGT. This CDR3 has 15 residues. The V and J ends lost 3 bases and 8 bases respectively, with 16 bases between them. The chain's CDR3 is CASSERVGNREKLFF. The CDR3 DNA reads TGTGCCAGCAGTGAGCGTGTTGGGAATCGGGAAAAACTGTTTTTT.

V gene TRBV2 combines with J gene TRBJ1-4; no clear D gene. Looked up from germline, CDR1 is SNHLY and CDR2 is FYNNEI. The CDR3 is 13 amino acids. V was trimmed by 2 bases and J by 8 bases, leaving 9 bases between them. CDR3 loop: CASSETLGEKLFF. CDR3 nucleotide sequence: TGTGCCAGCAGTGAAACGTTGGGCGAAAAACTGTTTTTT.

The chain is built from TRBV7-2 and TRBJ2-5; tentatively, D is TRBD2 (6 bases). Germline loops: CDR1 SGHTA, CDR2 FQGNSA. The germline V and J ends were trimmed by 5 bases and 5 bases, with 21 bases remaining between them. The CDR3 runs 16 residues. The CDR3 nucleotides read TGTGCCAGCAGCCCGCCCGGATCAAAACGGGGGGAGACCCAGTACTTC. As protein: CASSPPGSKRGETQYF.